The T cell receptor (beta chain) under discussion was sequenced for a study of T-cell memory formation after mild COVID-19. Looking at the study overall: Each donor largely had its own TCR clusters.

The germline gives CDR1 SGDLS, CDR2 YYNGEE. Trimming pared 3 bases from V and 8 bases from J, leaving 12 bases between. This CDR3 is built from 13 residues. Whole-study findings and limits: Contracting CD8+ clones were enriched in EMRA, CD4+ mainly in CM and EM.

This clonotype was seen more than once but under ten times. Its antigen is undetermined. The TCR alpha and TCR beta cDNA libraries, bearing sample barcodes and UMIs, were generated by 5'RACE using constant-segment primers. TCRdb redid the calling of the 5' RACE reads with MiXCR, one entry per CDR3 protein. The table lists some 280,000 distinct CDR3 sequences, 15% to 20% of them singletons, with around 23% in the top ten. The V and J genes are TRBV9 and TRBJ1-3, with unresolved D. What was sequenced was PBMCs or a T cell subset sorted from them (not recorded which). The sequence came from a man aged 18 to 29 who had mild COVID-19 (a few samples of this study predate the infection). Cell type and time point are not known. DNA for the CDR3: TGTGCCAGCAGCGCCAACTCGGGTGACACCATATATTTT. Translating gives CASSANSGDTIYF.